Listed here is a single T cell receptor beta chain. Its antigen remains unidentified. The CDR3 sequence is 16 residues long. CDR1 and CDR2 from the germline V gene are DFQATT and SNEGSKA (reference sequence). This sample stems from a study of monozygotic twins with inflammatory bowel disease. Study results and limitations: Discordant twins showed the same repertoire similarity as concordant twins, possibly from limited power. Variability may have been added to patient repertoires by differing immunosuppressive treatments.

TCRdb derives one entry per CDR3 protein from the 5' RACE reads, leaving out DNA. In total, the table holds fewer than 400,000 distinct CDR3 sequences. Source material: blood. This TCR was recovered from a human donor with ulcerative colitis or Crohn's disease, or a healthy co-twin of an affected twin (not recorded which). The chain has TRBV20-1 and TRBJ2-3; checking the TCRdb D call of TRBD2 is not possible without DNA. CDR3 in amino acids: CSARDPSGRAPDTQYF.